What follows are 26 T cell receptor beta chains derived from one specimen sequenced in a study of shared clonotypes between healthy human individuals. Here immunoSEQ multiplex PCR was the method, and the copy in TCRdb shows in-frame clones only, minus some. The sample holds 400,000 to 550,000 clones; roughly 78% are singletons and the top ten take more than 10%. What was sequenced was PBMCs. The receptors originated from a woman aged 40 to 50 in good health. Some clones in this sample may be carry-over from other donors' samples.

The gene calls are TRBV5-1 and TRBJ2-3; D ambiguous. The CDR3 covers 14 residues. Germline assignment: CDR1 SGHRS and CDR2 YFSETQ. V was shortened by 5 bases and J by 6 bases, with 16 bases between the two germline ends. The CDR3 DNA sequence: TGCGCCAGCAGAAGGCTCGCCTCAACTGATACGCAGTATTTT. It yields the protein CASRRLASTDTQYF. Using reference TRBV5-1 and TRBJ2-3 for the parts outside the CDR3, the full variable domain is KAGVTQTPRYLIKTRGQQVTLSCSPISGHRSVSWYQQTPGQGLQFLFEYFSETQRNKGNFPGRFSGRQFSNSRSEMNVSTLELGDSALYLCASRRLASTDTQYFGPGTRLTVL.

V is TRBV29-1 and J is TRBJ2-5; D is possibly TRBD1 (5 bases). The V end was cut by 3 bases, the J end by 4 bases, with 12 bases between. Germline CDR1 reads SQVTM; CDR2 reads ANQGSEA. The CDR3 consists of 13 residues. CDR3 in amino acids: CSVDQGRGETQYF. The DNA of the CDR3 is TGCAGCGTTGATCAGGGTAGAGGAGAGACCCAGTACTTC.

The genes are TRBV11-3 and TRBJ2-2; D is possibly TRBD1 or TRBD2 (6 bases each). The V end was cut by 5 bases, the J end by 6 bases, with 19 bases between. Per germline, CDR1 SGHNT and CDR2 YENEEA. The CDR3 is 16 amino acids. CDR3 sequence reads: CASSHGLKGGAGELFF. CDR3 coding DNA: TGTGCCAGCAGCCATGGACTAAAAGGGGGTGCCGGGGAGCTGTTTTTT.

The V gene is TRBV5-1, the J gene TRBJ2-1, with a tentative D call TRBD2 (5 bases). CDR3 length: 15 residues. V lost 2 bases and J 0 bases, leaving 9 bases between the germline ends. Germline V gene lookup returns CDR1 SGHRS and CDR2 YFSETQ. CDR3 nucleotides: TGCGCCAGCAGCTTCGGACTTGACTCCTACAATGAGCAGTTCTTC. Translated: CASSFGLDSYNEQFF.

The chain has TRBV11-2 and TRBJ1-1, with D perhaps TRBD1 (6 bases). With 1 base removed from V and 6 bases from J, the gap between germline ends came to 15 bases. Per the germline V gene, CDR1 is SGHAT and CDR2 is FQNNGV. The CDR3 covers 15 residues. This CDR3 is CASSLVGGPGPEAFF. CDR3 nucleotide sequence: TGTGCCAGCAGCTTAGTCGGGGGCCCGGGGCCTGAAGCTTTCTTT.

The chain is built from TRBV28 and TRBJ1-1; D is unclear. Germline values: CDR1 MDHEN, CDR2 SYDVKM. The V gene lost 4 bases and the J gene lost 5 bases, with 8 bases spanning the gap. This CDR3 has 12 amino acids. The chain's CDR3 is CASSSGRTEAFF. CDR3 in DNA: TGTGCCAGCAGTTCAGGAAGGACTGAAGCTTTCTTT.

The CDR3 reads CASSARGSYNEQFF. The DNA of the CDR3 is TGTGCCAGCAGTGCGCGCGGGAGTTACAATGAGCAGTTCTTC. The rearrangement uses TRBV6-1 and TRBJ2-1, with 7 bases aligning to TRBD2. There are 14 residues in the CDR3. Germline CDR1 and CDR2: MNHNS and SASEGT. Losses at the gene ends were 4 bases for V and 4 bases for J; bases not matched to a gene: 4.

This clone occurred a few times. J is TRBJ2-2 and V is TRBV7-9, with 11 bases that match TRBD2. The CDR3 extends over 18 amino acids. Germline V gene sequence: CDR1 SEHNR, CDR2 FQNEAQ (reference sequence). The V and J ends lost 7 bases and 7 bases, in that order; junction bases with no gene match: 17. This CDR3 reads CASTRNFETSGIGGELFF. The CDR3 DNA sequence: TGTGCCAGCACCCGAAACTTCGAGACTAGCGGGATCGGCGGGGAGCTGTTTTTT. The complete variable domain, with remaining parts taken from reference TRBV7-9 and TRBJ2-2, reads DTGVSQNPRHKITKRGQNVTFRCDPISEHNRLYWYRQTLGQGPEFLTYFQNEAQLEKSRLLSDRFSAERPKGSFSTLEIQRTEQGDSAMYLCASTRNFETSGIGGELFFGEGSRLTVL.

The rearrangement links TRBV2 to TRBJ2-7, with D tentatively TRBD1 (6 bases). Germline V gene sequence: CDR1 SNHLY, CDR2 FYNNEI. V was pared by 5 bases and J by 4 bases, with 12 bases between. This CDR3 spans 13 amino acids. In DNA form, the CDR3 reads TGTGCCAGCAGTTCCGGGACACCTTACGAGCAGTACTTC. This codes for CASSSGTPYEQYF.

The chain links TRBV6-1 to TRBJ1-5, with TRBD1 matching 9 bases. The V gene end was trimmed by 7 bases and the J gene end by 3 bases; junction bases not matched to a gene: 7. The V gene's germline CDR1 is MNHNS and CDR2 SASEGT. This CDR3 has 15 amino acids. CDR3 sequence reads: CASNPTGGNNQPQHF. The DNA of the CDR3 is TGTGCCAGCAATCCGACAGGGGGGAACAATCAGCCCCAGCATTTT.

This sequence joins TRBV5-1 and TRBJ2-2; D gene unclear. The CDR3 consists of 13 residues. V lost 4 bases, J lost 4 bases, and 8 bases lay in between. Germline V lookup: CDR1 SGHRS, CDR2 YFSETQ. CDR3 DNA: TGCGCCAGCAGCGCATTTGGCACCGGGGAGCTGTTTTTT. Translating gives CASSAFGTGELFF. Supplemented by reference TRBV5-1 and TRBJ2-2, the full variable domain reads KAGVTQTPRYLIKTRGQQVTLSCSPISGHRSVSWYQQTPGQGLQFLFEYFSETQRNKGNFPGRFSGRQFSNSRSEMNVSTLELGDSALYLCASSAFGTGELFFGEGSRLTVL.

The chain carries TRBV27 and TRBJ2-7; D call uncertain. Trimming removed 2 bases at V and 3 bases at J, with 11 bases between. The CDR3 is 14 amino acids. Germline lookup yields CDR1 MNHEY and CDR2 SMNVEV (reference sequence). CDR3 in DNA: TGTGCCAGCAGTTTAATCGCAGACCTCTACGAGCAGTACTTC. It specifies CASSLIADLYEQYF.

V usage is TRBV6-6 and J usage is TRBJ2-1; tentatively, D is TRBD2 (5 bases). V lost 6 bases and J 1 base, leaving 13 bases between the germline ends. Germline CDR1 MNHNY, CDR2 SVGAGI (reference sequence). The CDR3 is 15 amino acids. DNA for the CDR3: TGTGCCAGCAGCTTGGACTTTGGTTCCTACAATGAGCAGTTCTTC. Translation gives CASSLDFGSYNEQFF.

This chain joins TRBV6-1 and TRBJ2-3; the D gene is possibly TRBD1 (6 bases). Germline CDR1 reads MNHNS; CDR2 reads SASEGT. The CDR3 has 13 amino acids. The V end lost 8 bases, the J end lost 4 bases, and 13 bases lay between the germline ends. The CDR3 loop is CASLLRGADTQYF. CDR3 nucleotides: TGTGCCAGCCTTCTCAGGGGCGCAGATACGCAGTATTTT.

This rearrangement joins TRBV5-1 to TRBJ1-1; the D is unclear. V was cut by 0 bases and J by 4 bases, with 16 bases left in between. The germline V gene has CDR1 SGHRS and CDR2 YFSETQ. The CDR3 covers 16 residues. This CDR3 reads CASSLAQASWGTEAFF. CDR3 DNA sequence: TGCGCCAGCAGCTTGGCCCAGGCCTCATGGGGCACTGAAGCTTTCTTT.

The chain joins TRBV4-1 to TRBJ2-1; tentatively, D is TRBD2 (5 bases). CDR1 and CDR2 (germline): MGHRA, YSYEKL. This CDR3 region has 13 residues. Deletions cut 4 bases from V and 13 bases from J, with 17 bases between. The CDR3 region has the DNA TGCGCCAGCAGCCGAACCACCGTAGCGCGTCAGTTCTTC. Its protein is CASSRTTVARQFF.

A remark on this clone: An end of the junction differs from the germline gene, which may be a read error. The rearrangement joins TRBV27 to TRBJ2-7; 7 bases agree with TRBD2. The CDR3 consists of 15 residues. Per the germline V gene, CDR1 is MNHEY and CDR2 is SMNVEV (reference sequence). The DNA of the CDR3 is TGTGCCAGCAGTTTAGACGGAAAAGCGGGATACGAGCAGCACTTC. This translates into CASSLDGKAGYEQHF.

This chain uses TRBV19 with TRBJ2-1, with D unresolved. V was cut by 6 bases and J by 10 bases, with 16 bases left in between. The CDR3 length is 13 residues. CDR1 is LNHDA, CDR2 SQIVND, per germline (reference sequence). The CDR3 is CASRLTPRSEQFF. CDR3 DNA: TGTGCCAGTAGACTCACCCCTAGGAGCGAGCAGTTCTTC.

The genes are TRBV28 and TRBJ2-2; D is unresolved. The CDR3 length is 13 residues. CDR1 and CDR2 (germline): MDHEN, SYDVKM. The germline V and J ends were trimmed by 6 bases and 3 bases, with 8 bases remaining between them. The CDR3 region has the DNA TGTGCCAGCAGCGTGTCATACACCGGGGAGCTGTTTTTT. This translates into CASSVSYTGELFF.

The rearrangement links TRBV11-2 to TRBJ2-5; D gene ambiguous. V lost 5 bases to trimming and J lost 5 bases, with 12 bases between them. CDR1 SGHAT and CDR2 FQNNGV come from the germline V gene. The CDR3 is made up of 13 amino acids. The CDR3 DNA sequence: TGTGCCAGCAGCCCTCCCGGTTTCGAGACCCAGTACTTC. Translation: CASSPPGFETQYF.

The chain couples TRBV7-3 to TRBJ1-2; tentative D call: TRBD1 (5 bases). CDR3 length: 16 residues. Trimming cost V 2 bases and J 0 bases, with 13 bases left between them. Germline V CDR1 and CDR2: SGHTA, FQGTGA. CDR3 nucleotide sequence: TGTGCCAGCAGCTTATATCCGACAGATCCTAACTATGGCTACACCTTC. Translated: CASSLYPTDPNYGYTF.

V gene TRBV28 combines with J gene TRBJ2-6, with 7 nucleotides matching TRBD1. The CDR3 covers 18 residues. V lost 3 bases and J lost 0; bases outside the gene matches: 8. The germline V gene has CDR1 MDHEN and CDR2 SYDVKM. In DNA, the CDR3 is TGTGCCAGCAGTTTGGGAAGGGGGCGAGGCTCTGGGGCCAACGTCCTGACTTTC. It yields the protein CASSLGRGRGSGANVLTF.

The chain carries TRBV18 and TRBJ1-1, with D hard to call. Trimming removed 3 bases from V and 0 bases from J, with 11 bases in between. Germline V CDR1 and CDR2: KGHSH, LQKENI. The CDR3 runs 15 residues. The CDR3 region is CASSPREAMNTEAFF. The CDR3 DNA follows: TGTGCCAGCTCACCTCGGGAAGCCATGAACACTGAAGCTTTCTTT.

About this clone itself: Possible read error: a much larger clone is one base away. Other DNA sequences of this sample code for an identical CDR3. The chain couples TRBV11-2 to TRBJ2-7; D is unclear. Germline CDR1 reads SGHAT; CDR2 reads FQNNGV. The V end was cut by 5 bases, the J end by 4 bases, with 12 bases between. The CDR3 is made up of 13 amino acids. The CDR3 here is CASSPRIGYEQYF. The CDR3, as DNA: TGTGCCAGCAGCCCCCGAATAGGGTACGAGCAGTACTTC.

This clone was picked up one time. This CDR3 reads CASSPPLPRTDTQYF. CDR3 DNA: TGTGCCAGCTCACCACCCCTTCCTCGCACAGATACGCAGTATTTT. The J gene is TRBJ2-3, the V gene TRBV18; D gene ambiguous. CDR3 length: 15 residues. The V gene lost 0 bases and the J gene lost 1 base, with 8 bases spanning the gap. Germline loops: CDR1 KGHSH, CDR2 LQKENI.

In this sample, this clone turned up a few times. The chain recombines TRBV29-1 with TRBJ1-5; 7 positions match TRBD1. The germline CDR1 and CDR2 sequences are SQVTM and ANQGSEA. V was clipped by 6 bases and J by 6 bases; unmatched bases: 8. CDR3 length: 13 residues. CDR3 region: CSVGGTAAQPQHF. DNA of the CDR3: TGCAGCGTGGGTGGGACAGCCGCTCAGCCCCAGCATTTT. Combining the CDR3 with reference TRBV29-1 and TRBJ1-5 gives the whole variable domain SAVISQKPSRDICQRGTSLTIQCQVDSQVTMMFWYRQQPGQSLTLIATANQGSEATYESGFVIDKFPISRPNLTFSTLTVSNMSPEDSSIYLCSVGGTAAQPQHFGDGTRLSIL.